What follows are 5 T cell receptor beta chains derived from one specimen sequenced in a study of T cells after posttransplantation cyclophosphamide. Generated by immunoSEQ multiplex PCR, the TCRdb table keeps only in-frame clones and is missing some. The sample lists about 52,000 clones; 94% were seen once. Sequenced sample: PBMCs. The source of these receptors is a woman under 40 in good health and a related stem cell transplant donor.

This chain connects TRBV12-5 to TRBJ1-5; D uncertain. The CDR3 has 14 amino acids. Trimming stripped 1 base from V and 4 bases from J, with 8 bases between. Germline CDR1 reads LGHNT; CDR2 reads FRNRAP. The CDR3 DNA sequence: TGTGCTAGTGGTTTGGGCAGTAATAATCAGCCCCAGCATTTT. Amino acid sequence: CASGLGSNNQPQHF. Full variable domain (remainder filled in from reference TRBV12-5 and TRBJ1-5): DARVTQTPRHKVTEMGQEVTMRCQPILGHNTVFWYRQTMMQGLELLAYFRNRAPLDDSGMPKDRFSAEMPDATLATLKIQPSEPRDSAVYFCASGLGSNNQPQHFGDGTRLSIL.

The chain employs TRBV28 and TRBJ2-1; perhaps TRBD2 as D (5 bases). This CDR3 region has 12 residues. V lost 6 bases to trimming and J lost 7 bases, with 10 bases between them. Germline V lookup: CDR1 MDHEN, CDR2 SYDVKM. CDR3 in amino acids: CASRESGNEQFF. The CDR3 region has the DNA TGTGCCAGCAGGGAATCGGGAAATGAGCAGTTCTTC.

In DNA, the CDR3 is TGTGCCAGCAACTCGCATCCTTTTCTTGAAGCTTTCTTT. The encoded protein is CASNSHPFLEAFF. V gene TRBV21-1 combines with J gene TRBJ1-1. TRBV21-1 is annotated as a pseudogene. The CDR3 sequence is 13 residues long.

V and J are TRBV4-2 and TRBJ1-1; D is uncertain. The CDR3 covers 14 residues. V lost 4 bases, J lost 0 bases, and 9 bases lay in between. Germline V gene data show CDR1 as LGHNA and CDR2 as YNFKEQ. For the CDR3, the DNA is TGTGCCAGCAGCCCCCCGGGGTTGAACACTGAAGCTTTCTTT. The encoded protein is CASSPPGLNTEAFF.

The V call is TRBV6-5, the J call TRBJ2-5; 10 nucleotides align to TRBD2. The CDR3 totals 15 residues. The V gene end was trimmed by 6 bases and the J gene end by 2 bases; junction bases not matched to a gene: 6. Germline CDR1 reads MNHEY; CDR2 reads SVGAGI. Here the CDR3 DNA reads TGTGCCAGCAGCCCAGCGGGGGGGTTTCAAGAGACCCAGTACTTC. Amino acid sequence: CASSPAGGFQETQYF.